These 9 T cell receptor beta chains originate from one sample sequenced in a study of identical twins (dated by TCRdb to about 2016). Preparation of the library involved 5' RACE. The sequencer listed for this sample is Illumina HiSeq 2000. TCRdb took the public reads, trimmed them with fastp at Q25, ran MiXCR for clone calling and kept in-frame beta chains. Rows matching on CDR3 protein sequence are summarized as one entry with the most common DNA and genes. The sample contains 650,000 to 800,000 distinct CDR3 sequences, 8.6% of them found a single time. The ten largest clones represent around 0.98% of the sample. The data were also submitted as part of a second study, on yellow fever vaccine responses in identical twins.

Material for sequencing was PBMCs. These receptors were taken from a woman aged 18-29 years in good health.

The CDR3 nucleotides read TGTGCCAGCAGCGACAGACCCAAAACCCAGTACTTC. Its translation is CASSDRPKTQYF. This chain uses TRBV2 with TRBJ2-5; perhaps TRBD1 as D (5 bases). V gave up 6 bases and J gave up 8 bases, with 13 bases separating them. Germline V gene sequence: CDR1 SNHLY, CDR2 FYNNEI. This CDR3 has 12 residues.

This clonotype was detected a few times. This sequence joins TRBV5-1 and TRBJ2-7; the match to TRBD2 covers 8 bases. This CDR3 is built from 14 residues. CDR1 SGHRS and CDR2 YFSETQ come from the germline V gene. V lost 0 bases, J lost 3 bases, and 2 bases stayed unmatched. CDR3 loop: CASSLVAGNYEQYF. The CDR3 DNA reads TGCGCCAGCAGCTTGGTAGCGGGGAACTACGAGCAGTACTTC.

This rearrangement joins TRBV5-6 to TRBJ2-5; no definite D call. This CDR3 comprises 14 residues. Trimming pared 2 bases from V and 5 bases from J, leaving 13 bases between. Germline V gives CDR1 SGHDT, CDR2 YYEEEE. In DNA form, the CDR3 reads TGTGCCAGCAGCTTTGGGTCAGAAGAGGAGACCCAGTACTTC. Translating it yields CASSFGSEEETQYF. Based on the CDR3 plus reference TRBV5-6 and TRBJ2-5, the full variable domain is DAGVTQSPTHLIKTRGQQVTLRCSPKSGHDTVSWYQQALGQGPQFIFQYYEEEERQRGNFPDRFSGHQFPNYSSELNVNALLLGDSALYLCASSFGSEEETQYFGPGTRLLVL.

This clonotype was seen more than once but under ten times. This chain uses TRBV20-1 with TRBJ2-7; 8 nucleotides agree with TRBD1. After removal of 6 bases from V and 9 bases from J, the junction contained 13 bases not matched to a gene. The CDR3 is 13 amino acids. Germline V lookup: CDR1 DFQATT, CDR2 SNEGSKA (reference sequence). The CDR3 region is CSARHPDRAVQYF. CDR3 nucleotide sequence: TGCAGTGCCCGACACCCGGACAGGGCTGTGCAGTACTTC.

This clonotype was counted only a few times. The V gene is TRBV13, the J gene TRBJ2-7; D is tentatively TRBD1 or TRBD2 (5 bases each). CDR3 length: 14 amino acids. V dropped 3 bases and J dropped 2 bases, with 11 bases sitting between them. From germline, CDR1 is PRHDT and CDR2 FYEKMQ (reference sequence). CDR3 residues: CASSFSGTTYEQYF. CDR3 nucleotide sequence: TGTGCCAGCAGCTTTTCCGGGACCACCTACGAGCAGTACTTC.

This clonotype has only a few counts. This rearrangement joins TRBV15 to TRBJ2-7; D tentatively reads TRBD1 or TRBD2 (6 bases each). Germline CDR1 is LNHNV and CDR2 is YYDKDF (reference sequence). Trimming stripped 1 base from V and 0 bases from J, with 10 bases between. The CDR3 is 15 amino acids. The CDR3 DNA is TGTGCCACCAGCAGAGCGGGGGCCCTCTCCTACGAGCAGTACTTC. Translating gives CATSRAGALSYEQYF.

This chain joins TRBV28 and TRBJ1-4; TRBD1 matches at 7 bases. Germline trimming cut 2 bases from V and 10 bases from J; bases unmatched to any gene: 10. The CDR3 sequence is 15 residues long. Germline CDR1 and CDR2: MDHEN and SYDVKM. CDR3 amino acids: CASSLGQEPVLKLFF. DNA for the CDR3: TGTGCCAGCAGTTTAGGACAGGAACCAGTCCTAAAACTGTTTTTT.

This clonotype was detected a few times. The J gene is TRBJ2-2, the V gene TRBV18; 7 bases match TRBD1. The V segment lost 10 bases and the J segment 2 bases; nucleotides outside the gene matches: 10. The CDR3 loop spans 15 amino acids. The germline gives CDR1 KGHSH, CDR2 LQKENI. As DNA, the CDR3 is TGTGCCAACCAAAGGACAGGACTCAACACCGGGGAGCTGTTTTTT. This sequence encodes CANQRTGLNTGELFF.

This clonotype was counted a few times. The rearrangement uses TRBV19 and TRBJ2-1; tentative D call: TRBD2 (6 bases). The CDR3 loop spans 14 amino acids. Looked up from germline, CDR1 is LNHDA and CDR2 is SQIVND (reference sequence). V lost 5 bases and J 6 bases, leaving 14 bases between the germline ends. CDR3 in DNA: TGTGCCAGTAGTCGCCGGGAGCGCCGCAATGAGCAGTTCTTC. This sequence encodes CASSRRERRNEQFF.